This T cell receptor (beta chain) came from a study of identical twins. Study outcomes and limitations: Abundant beta clonotypes from cord blood had fewer insertions, unlike memory repertoires, which showed none.

With regard to this clonotype: Its antigen is as yet unknown.

The CDR3 totals 15 residues. Trimming at V came to 1 base and at J to 8 bases, leaving 4 bases not matched to a gene. CDR1 SGHTA and CDR2 FQGNSA come from the germline V gene. In TCRdb, the 5' RACE reads were re-called with MiXCR into one record per CDR3 protein. The sample shows about 520,000 distinct CDR3 sequences, approximately 22% of them seen only once. Another study also made use of these data, one on T cells expressing NK-cell markers. Per that paper: CD3+CD56+NKG2C+, CD3+CD56+NKG2C- and CD3+CD56-NKG2C+ T cells, once sorted, supplied the TCR beta repertoires. The authors sequenced eight donors, of whom seven were HCMV-seropositive and one was seronegative. Evidence did not settle whether expanded NKG2C+ T cell clones targeted HCMV.

Material: CD4+ T cells sorted from blood. This clonotype originated in a woman in her late teens or twenties in good health. The chain couples TRBV7-2 to TRBJ2-1; 11 bases fit TRBD2. CDR3 sequence: CASSLVAGGRYEQFF. CDR3 bases: TGTGCCAGCAGCTTAGTAGCGGGGGGGCGGTATGAGCAGTTCTTC.